The rows below give T cell receptor beta chains drawn from one sample of a study of tumor-infiltrating lymphocytes in glioblastoma multiforme. In TCRdb, the multiplex PCR reads were re-called with MiXCR into one record per CDR3 protein. The sample has about 16,000 distinct CDR3 sequences; 73% are singletons. The sequenced sample consisted of brain tumor tissue. The receptors come from a male donor with glioblastoma. The CDR3 runs from the conserved cysteine through the conserved F or W. The order of the fields is V gene, J gene, clone size, D gene, CDR3 DNA, CDR3 protein. D genes are given only for firm matches. Some rows mark clone size as missing; the rest say once, few, many or name a class of expanded clone.

TRBV7-9	TRBJ2-7	once	NA	TGTGCCAGCCTATCTAGGGCGGGGGAGCAGTACTTC	CASLSRAGEQYF
TRBV20-1	TRBJ1-2	few	NA	TGCAGTGCTAGAGACGACAGTTCTAACTATGGCTACACCTTC	CSARDDSSNYGYTF
TRBV28	TRBJ2-7	NA	TRBD2	TGTGCCAGCAGACCGACTAGCGGGACCTACGAGCAGTACTTC	CASRPTSGTYEQYF
TRBV6-1	TRBJ2-2	NA	NA	TGTGCCAGCGGTGAAAATTCTGAGATCCCCGGGGAGCTGTGTTTT	CASGENSEIPGELCF
TRBV20-1	TRBJ1-5	NA	NA	TGCAGTGCCAACGCAGGGAAATGGCAGCCCCAGCATTTT	CSANAGKWQPQHF
TRBV11-2	TRBJ1-1	NA	NA	TGTGCCAGCAGCTTATTACGTGGGGTAGCTTTCTTT	CASSLLRGVAFF
TRBV29-1	TRBJ2-3	NA	TRBD2	TGCAGCATGACTGCGGGGGTTGCCTACACAGATACGCAGTATTTT	CSMTAGVAYTDTQYF
TRBV20-1	TRBJ2-5	NA	NA	TGCAGTGCTAGTGTTGTCGGCTTCCAAGAGACCCAGTACTTC	CSASVVGFQETQYF
TRBV5-4	TRBJ1-1	NA	NA	TGTGTCAGGAGCTTGGATCCCGGGTTGGACACTGAAGCTTTCTTT	CVRSLDPGLDTEAFF
TRBV11-1	TRBJ2-2	NA	NA	TGTGCCAGCAGCTTGAGGGCGACGGACACCGACGAGCTGTTTTTT	CASSLRATDTDELFF
TRBV28	TRBJ2-2	NA	NA	TGTGCCAGCAGTTTAGCTGCGATCGGGGAGCTGTTTTTT	CASSLAAIGELFF
TRBV29-1	TRBJ2-1	NA	NA	TGCAGCGTCGAGCCGGGCCCCGAGACCTCCAATGAGCAGTTCTTC	CSVEPGPETSNEQFF
TRBV6-1	TRBJ2-1	NA	TRBD2	TGTGCCAGCAGGGGGGGGGGGTTCTTC	CASRGGGFF
TRBV29-1	TRBJ1-2	NA	TRBD1	TGCAGCGTTGAAACTGGACAGGGCGGCTACACCTTC	CSVETGQGGYTF
TRBV29-1	TRBJ2-1	few	NA	TGCAGCGTTTCAGGCTCCTACAATGAGCAGTTCTTC	CSVSGSYNEQFF
TRBV12-3/TRBV12-4	TRBJ2-3	NA	NA	TGTGCCAGCAGCCCCAGGTCGCCTGATACGCAGTATTTT	CASSPRSPDTQYF
TRBV12-3/TRBV12-4	TRBJ1-1	NA	TRBD1	TGTGCCAGCAGTGCCCAGACAGGGGGTACTGAAGCTTTCTTT	CASSAQTGGTEAFF
TRBV11-3	TRBJ2-1	many	TRBD1	TGTGCCAGCAGCCCCAGACAGGGTGAGCAGTTCTTC	CASSPRQGEQFF
TRBV20-1	TRBJ2-1	once	NA	TGCAATGCTAGAGTTGGAGAACCAGCCTACAATGAGCAGTCCTTT	CNARVGEPAYNEQSF
TRBV6-5	TRBJ2-1	NA	NA	TGTGCCAGCAGTTATGGGGACGATAGAGACTACGAGCAGTTCTTC	CASSYGDDRDYEQFF
TRBV4-2	TRBJ2-3	NA	TRBD2	TGTCCCAGCAGCCGTGTCACACTAGCGGATCCCACAGATACGCAGTATTTT	CPSSRVTLADPTDTQYF
TRBV11-3	TRBJ2-7	NA	NA	TGTGCCAGCAGCTTAGAAGGCGGGAAAGGAGGGCAGTACTTC	CASSLEGGKGGQYF
TRBV11-1	TRBJ2-2	NA	NA	TGTCCCAGCGGCTTGATGGCAACGGACACCGGGGAGCTGTTTTTT	CPSGLMATDTGELFF
TRBV6-5	TRBJ2-7	NA	NA	TGTGGCAGCAGCCTAAGAACCAGACCCCTGGAGCAATACTTC	CGSSLRTRPLEQYF
TRBV12-3/TRBV12-4	TRBJ2-7	NA	TRBD2	TGTGCCAGCAGTTTCGCTAGCGGGGGGGCAGGGCAGTACTTC	CASSFASGGAGQYF
TRBV29-1	TRBJ2-1	few	TRBD2	TGCAGCTCTAAAGAGGAAGCGGGGTACTTCAATGAGCAGTTCTTC	CSSKEEAGYFNEQFF
TRBV6-5	TRBJ2-7	NA	NA	TGTGCCAGCAGTTACCAGGGTCAAGAGACGCAGTACTTC	CASSYQGQETQYF
TRBV6-5	TRBJ2-7	NA	TRBD1	TGTGCTAGCAGAAATCGGGACAGGGGCGTCGAGCAGTACTTC	CASRNRDRGVEQYF
TRBV4-3	TRBJ1-2	NA	NA	TGCGCCAGCAGCCTCGAAGGGAGGAGGAGCGGCTACACCTTC	CASSLEGRRSGYTF
TRBV20-1	TRBJ2-1	medium-sized	NA	TGCAGTGCTAGAGGAACTAGTCACCTCCTACTCGATGAGCAGTTCTTC	CSARGTSHLLLDEQFF
TRBV29-1	TRBJ2-1	NA	TRBD2	TGCAGCGTTGAGTCACGGGAGGGCCACAACAATGAGCAGTTCTTC	CSVESREGHNNEQFF
TRBV11-3	TRBJ2-3	NA	TRBD1	TGTGCCAGAAGACAGGGGACTAGCACAGATACGCAGTATTTT	CARRQGTSTDTQYF
TRBV11-2	TRBJ2-2	few	NA	TGTGCCAGCAGCTGGAGGAACACCGGGGAGCTGTTTTTT	CASSWRNTGELFF
TRBV29-1	TRBJ2-7	NA	NA	TGCAGCGTTGTGTTGACTGGCAGCCGCTACGAGCAGTACTTC	CSVVLTGSRYEQYF
TRBV6-5	TRBJ1-4	NA	NA	TGTGCCAGCAGTTTTTCAGGGGAAAAACTGTTTTTT	CASSFSGEKLFF
TRBV5-8	TRBJ1-6	NA	NA	TGTGCCAGCAGCCCCTTGGGCGGGGGTTCACCCCTCCACTTT	CASSPLGGGSPLHF
TRBV13	TRBJ2-7	once	NA	TGTGCCAGCAGCTTAGAAGGGACCTACGAGCAGTACTTC	CASSLEGTYEQYF
TRBV20-1	TRBJ2-7	NA	NA	TGCAGTGCCAGCCGGGGAAGGGAACACGAGCAGTACTTC	CSASRGREHEQYF
TRBV14	TRBJ2-7	NA	TRBD1	TGTGCCACCAGACAGGGGGTTATCGACTACGAGCATTACTTC	CATRQGVIDYEHYF
TRBV11-3	TRBJ2-3	NA	NA	TGTACCAGCAGCTTTGAGAGTCACAGAGATGCGCAGTATTTT	CTSSFESHRDAQYF
TRBV20-1	TRBJ2-1	few	NA	TGCAGTGCTAGAGAACCGAGCTCCTACAATGAGCAGTTCTTC	CSAREPSSYNEQFF
TRBV2	TRBJ2-5	many	TRBD1	TGTGCCAGCAGTGCAGGAGACAGGGGGCTAGAGACCCAGTACTTC	CASSAGDRGLETQYF
TRBV5-4	TRBJ1-1	NA	NA	TGTGCCAGCAGATTGGATCCCGGGTTGAACACTGATGCTTTCTTT	CASRLDPGLNTDAFF
TRBV6-5	TRBJ1-5	NA	NA	TGTGCCAGCAGTCGTCAGAGAAGTGGCAATCAGCCCCAGCATTTT	CASSRQRSGNQPQHF
TRBV10-3	TRBJ2-1	NA	NA	TGTGCCATCAGTGACCCCGAGGGTAGGAACTACAATGAGCAGTTCTTC	CAISDPEGRNYNEQFF
TRBV6-5	TRBJ2-1	NA	NA	TGTGCCAGTTACGGGCCGGGCTTCGGTAAGCAGTTCTTC	CASYGPGFGKQFF
TRBV20-1	TRBJ2-2	NA	NA	TGCAGTGCCCTCTCAAGGACCCGAGACACCGGGGAACTGTTTTTT	CSALSRTRDTGELFF
TRBV2	TRBJ1-4	few	TRBD1	TGTGCCAGCACAGGGGGCCACCGTGGAAAACTGTTTTTT	CASTGGHRGKLFF
TRBV6-5	TRBJ1-2	NA	NA	TGTGCCAGCAGTTACTCGGGGCAGACAACTAACTATGGCTACACCTTC	CASSYSGQTTNYGYTF
TRBV4-1	TRBJ1-2	NA	TRBD1	TGCGCCAGCAGCCAAGATCGACAGGGGCTTGGCTACACCTTC	CASSQDRQGLGYTF
TRBV20-1	TRBJ1-5	NA	NA	TGCAGTGTTAGACCATCGGAGGGGGGGCAGCATTTT	CSVRPSEGGQHF
TRBV4-2	TRBJ1-6	medium-sized	TRBD1	TGTGCCAGCAGCCAAGAACCGGGACAGGGGAATTCACCCCTCCACTTT	CASSQEPGQGNSPLHF
TRBV2	TRBJ2-5	NA	NA	TGTGCCAGCAGTGATTGGGAGACCCAGTACTTC	CASSDWETQYF
TRBV28	TRBJ2-5	NA	NA	TGTGCCAGCGCTCCGGGGGCCCAAGAGACCCAGTACTTC	CASAPGAQETQYF